Listed below are T cell receptor beta chains from one sample, sequenced in a study of neurological immune-mediated disorders. Each CDR3 protein gets one entry after TCRdb re-called the 5' RACE reads with MiXCR. Altogether 70,000 or so distinct CDR3 sequences are present, about 3% being singletons, with the ten largest covering 4% to 6.5%. The sample comprised PBMCs. The receptors come from a woman aged 50 to 60 with multiple sclerosis. Both conserved end residues are part of each CDR3. D genes are given only for firm matches. The listing skips clone size in some rows; elsewhere it reads once, few, many or a size class.

many	TRBV5-1	TRBJ2-3	-	TGCGCCAGCAGCGCGGGCGGGACCCGAGATACGCAGTATTTT	CASSAGGTRDTQYF
many	TRBV20-1	TRBJ1-1	TRBD1	TGCAGTGCTAGTGGCAGGGGGGGCACTGAAGCTTTCTTT	CSASGRGGTEAFF
many	TRBV3-1	TRBJ2-2	-	TGTGCCAGCAGCTCCGAACGGGACATGAGGAACACCGGGGAGCTGTTTTTT	CASSSERDMRNTGELFF
many	TRBV29-1	TRBJ2-5	TRBD1	TGCAGCGTTCGGCAGGGGGCGAACCAAGAGACCCAGTACTTC	CSVRQGANQETQYF
many	TRBV24-1	TRBJ1-5	TRBD1	TGTGCCACCAGCATACAGGGGGCTAATCAGCCCCAGCATTTT	CATSIQGANQPQHF
many	TRBV4-3	TRBJ1-5	-	TGCGCCAGCAGCTTCAGCAGGACCCCCGGCAATCAGCCCCAGCATTTT	CASSFSRTPGNQPQHF
many	TRBV3-1	TRBJ2-1	-	TGTGCCAGCAGCCAAGACGGAACGGGGGAGAATGAGCAGTTCTTC	CASSQDGTGENEQFF
many	TRBV20-1	TRBJ2-3	-	TGCAGTGCCAGACCCCATAGCACAGATACGCAGTATTTT	CSARPHSTDTQYF
-	TRBV12-3/TRBV12-4	TRBJ2-3	TRBD2	TGTGCCAACAGCCCTTTTACTAGCGGGAACACAGATACGCAGTATTTT	CANSPFTSGNTDTQYF
many	TRBV20-1	TRBJ2-3	-	TGCAGTGCCCCGGGGGCGGGGGGACAGGGATTCACAGATACGCAGTATTTT	CSAPGAGGQGFTDTQYF
many	TRBV12-3/TRBV12-4	TRBJ2-1	TRBD2	TGTGCCAGCAGTCCGGATAGCGGGACCTACAATGAGCAGTTCTTC	CASSPDSGTYNEQFF
many	TRBV20-1	TRBJ1-2	TRBD1	TGCAGTGCTACAGACCCGACAGGGGAACATGGCTATGGCTACACCTTC	CSATDPTGEHGYGYTF
many	TRBV13	TRBJ2-5	TRBD2	TGTGCCAGCAGCTTACGGCTAGCGGGGCAAGAGACCCAGTACTTC	CASSLRLAGQETQYF
many	TRBV20-1	TRBJ2-5	TRBD1	TGCAGTGCTAGAGGGACAGGGGTGGAGACCCAGTACTTC	CSARGTGVETQYF
many	TRBV7-2	TRBJ2-5	-	TGTGCCAGCGGCCGCGAGACCCAGTACTTC	CASGRETQYF
many	TRBV5-1	TRBJ2-7	-	TGCGCCAGCAGCTTACAGGGTTCGGACGAGCAGTACTTC	CASSLQGSDEQYF
many	TRBV27	TRBJ1-6	-	TGTGCCACCTCCAGGTCGATTAATTCACCCCTCCACTTT	CATSRSINSPLHF
many	TRBV20-1	TRBJ1-2	-	TGCAGTGCCACAACAAGTGTTCGGGGCTACACCTTC	CSATTSVRGYTF
many	TRBV20-1	TRBJ2-1	-	TGCAGTGCTAGCCGGGACCCCCTCCGTAATGAGCAGTTCTTC	CSASRDPLRNEQFF
many	TRBV20-1	TRBJ2-5	TRBD2	TGCAGTGCTAGTTCCGGGACAACTAGCGGGAGGGAGACCCAGTACTTC	CSASSGTTSGRETQYF
many	TRBV4-1	TRBJ2-1	TRBD2	TGCGCCAGCAGTTGGACTAGCGGGAGTCTCGATGAGCAGTTCTTC	CASSWTSGSLDEQFF
many	TRBV20-1	TRBJ2-1	-	TGCAGTGTGATGCTGCGGGACGGTTACAATGAGCAGTTCTTC	CSVMLRDGYNEQFF
many	TRBV3-1	TRBJ2-5	-	TGTGCCAGCAGCCCCACGGTGCGGGCGGAGACCCAGTACTTC	CASSPTVRAETQYF
many	TRBV20-1	TRBJ2-3	-	TGCAGTGCTTACTCAACCGGGACTTTAAGGCAGTATTTT	CSAYSTGTLRQYF
many	TRBV12-3/TRBV12-4	TRBJ2-3	-	TGTGCCAGCAGGACTAGCACAGATACGCAGTATTTT	CASRTSTDTQYF
many	TRBV20-1	TRBJ2-3	-	TGCAGTGCCTTCACACCCTTCGAGGGCCGAGTCACAGATACGCAGTATTTT	CSAFTPFEGRVTDTQYF
many	TRBV20-1	TRBJ2-2	TRBD2	TGCAGTGCTAGTGGTACTAGCGGATACACCGGGGAGCTGTTTTTT	CSASGTSGYTGELFF
-	TRBV5-8	TRBJ2-1	-	TGTGCCAGCAGCTCAAGGGCACTAGTATCCTACAATGAGCAGTTCTTC	CASSSRALVSYNEQFF
-	TRBV6-2/TRBV6-3	TRBJ1-1	-	TGTGCCAGCAGTTACGGACTCACACGAGCTTTCTTT	CASSYGLTRAFF
many	TRBV5-6	TRBJ2-1	-	TGTGCCAGCAGCTTGGTTCAGTCAAGCTCCTACAATGAGCAGTTCTTC	CASSLVQSSSYNEQFF
many	TRBV20-1	TRBJ1-5	TRBD1	TGCAGTGCTATATACAGGGGAATGAACAATCAGCCCCAGCATTTT	CSAIYRGMNNQPQHF
-	TRBV12-5	TRBJ2-3	TRBD1	TGTGCTAGTGGTTCCGGAGCAAACCGGGGGACAGGGCCTGATACGCAGTATTTT	CASGSGANRGTGPDTQYF
many	TRBV9	TRBJ1-4	-	TGTGCCAGCAGCGTAGGGCTAATTCAGGTCGATGAAAAACTGTTTTTT	CASSVGLIQVDEKLFF
many	TRBV7-9	TRBJ2-5	TRBD2	TGTGCCAGCAGCGCGGGGGGGTACGAGACCCAGTACTTC	CASSAGGYETQYF
many	TRBV5-1	TRBJ1-1	TRBD1	TGCGCCAGCAGCTTGGGAGGGACAGGGGGCGTACTGACTGAAGCTTTCTTT	CASSLGGTGGVLTEAFF
many	TRBV5-1	TRBJ2-5	TRBD2	TGCGCCAGCAGCTTACTAGCGGGAGGACCACAAGAGACCCAGTACTTC	CASSLLAGGPQETQYF
many	TRBV14	TRBJ2-5	-	TGTGCCAGCAGCCAACTTGGGGATCTAGAGACCCAGTACTTC	CASSQLGDLETQYF
-	TRBV7-7	TRBJ2-1	-	TGTAACAGCAGCTTCCGTGACAATGAGCAGTTCTTC	CNSSFRDNEQFF
many	TRBV20-1	TRBJ2-7	TRBD2	TGCAGTGCCAGGGGACTAGCCTCCTACGAGCAGTACTTC	CSARGLASYEQYF
many	TRBV28	TRBJ1-2	-	TGTGCCAGCAGTGTTATCCATCAGGGCTACACCTTC	CASSVIHQGYTF
many	TRBV12-3/TRBV12-4	TRBJ2-5	-	TGTGCCAGCAGTTACAGGGATTGGGGCCAAGAGACCCAGTACTTC	CASSYRDWGQETQYF
many	TRBV9	TRBJ2-2	-	TGTGCCAGCAGCGTAGCGGGCACAGCGAACACCGGGGAGCTGTTTTTT	CASSVAGTANTGELFF
many	TRBV28	TRBJ2-3	TRBD1	TGTGCCAGCAGTTTATCGACAGGGGGCACGGGCACAGATACGCAGTATTTT	CASSLSTGGTGTDTQYF
many	TRBV12-3/TRBV12-4	TRBJ2-1	TRBD2	TGTGCCAGCACCCAAGCGGGAGGCAGGGGGAGTGAGCAGTTCTTC	CASTQAGGRGSEQFF
many	TRBV4-2	TRBJ1-5	TRBD1	TGTGCCAGCAGCCAAACCGGACAGGCAAATCAGCCCCAGCATTTT	CASSQTGQANQPQHF
many	TRBV2	TRBJ2-2	-	TGTGCCAGCAGCCCCCCCGGGGAGCTGTTTTTT	CASSPPGELFF
many	TRBV4-2	TRBJ1-4	-	TGTGCCAGCAGCCAAGATCGGGACCTAGGCAGGGAAAAACTGTTTTTT	CASSQDRDLGREKLFF
-	TRBV14	TRBJ2-3	-	TGTGCCAGCAGCAGCCTGGGGGACGGAGATACGCAGTATTTT	CASSSLGDGDTQYF
many	TRBV20-1	TRBJ1-2	-	TGCAGTGCCCAGGGAGATATTCCTGGCTACACCTTC	CSAQGDIPGYTF
many	TRBV5-1	TRBJ1-1	-	TGCGCCAGCAGCCCCCGTTTTACGGGGGGAAGGACTGAAGCTTTCTTT	CASSPRFTGGRTEAFF
many	TRBV14	TRBJ2-3	TRBD2	TGTGCCAGCAGCCTCACTAGCGCGGCGTTCGGGGGAGGGCCTACCCGCACAGATACGCAGTATTTT	CASSLTSAAFGGGPTRTDTQYF
many	TRBV20-1	TRBJ2-1	-	TGCAGTGCAGATGGGGCTAGCCCAAGAGTCAATGAGCAGTTCTTC	CSADGASPRVNEQFF
many	TRBV20-1	TRBJ1-1	-	TGCAGTGCTAGAGACAGGGAGGGCACTGAAGCTTTCTTT	CSARDREGTEAFF
many	TRBV5-1	TRBJ1-1	-	TGCGCCAGCAACCCCTCCACAGGTGTGAACACTGAAGCTTTCTTT	CASNPSTGVNTEAFF
many	TRBV20-1	TRBJ1-2	-	TGCAGTGCTAGAGATCGAGGAGTAGGTGTCTTTTTCTATGGCTACACCTTC	CSARDRGVGVFFYGYTF